This T cell receptor beta chain originates from a study of beta chain features in type 1 diabetes. The investigators reverse transcribed all of the isolated RNA, so they sequenced expressed TCRB transcripts. Reads from naive, central memory and regulatory T cell samples averaged about 3.3 million. The assay was immunoSEQ multiplex PCR, and TCRdb's table has in-frame clones only and misses some. Found here are more than 300,000 clones, about 15% of them singletons; the top ten hold 0.019%. CDR1 GTSNPN and CDR2 SVGIG come from the germline V gene (reference sequence). The CDR3 extends over 19 amino acids. V lost 1 base to trimming and J lost 4 bases; unmatched junction nucleotides: 18.

The specimen sequenced was naive CD4+ T cells from blood. This clonotype originated in a woman younger than 30 in good health. The chain joins TRBV30 to TRBJ1-5, with 8 nucleotides matching TRBD1. The DNA for the CDR3 is TGTGCCTGGAGTGGGTTATCGGACAGGGATTATAGCCAGAATCAGCCCCAGCATTTT. This encodes CAWSGLSDRDYSQNQPQHF.